This entry lists 14 T cell receptor beta chains sequenced from one sample in a study of cytomegalovirus exposure and HLA in healthy donors. A multiplex PCR was run with 60 Vbeta primers and 13 Jbeta primers. The assay was immunoSEQ multiplex PCR, and TCRdb's table has in-frame clones only and misses some. Of 83,000 or so clones listed, 81% are singletons. Source material: PBMCs. Receptors originate from a woman under 40 in good health and CMV-seronegative.

The chain employs TRBV30 and TRBJ2-5, with unresolved D. The CDR3 has 13 amino acids. From germline, CDR1 is GTSNPN and CDR2 SVGIG (reference sequence). V was cut by 4 bases and J by 7 bases, with 16 bases left in between. CDR3 nucleotide sequence: TGTGCCTGGACTCCGGTCCCTGGCGGGACCCAGTACTTC. Translation: CAWTPVPGGTQYF.

This chain joins TRBV30 and TRBJ2-5, with 8 bases identical to TRBD2. The better agreement between TRBJ2-7 and the DNA end casts doubt on the J call. The CDR3 runs 12 residues. CDR1 GTSNPN and CDR2 SVGIG come from the germline V gene (reference sequence). CDR3 sequence: CASAGVRYEQYF. CDR3 bases: TGTGCCTCAGCGGGAGTTCGGTACGAGCAGTACTTC.

The chain joins TRBV7-2 to TRBJ2-7; D not certain. The CDR3 extends over 13 amino acids. The germline gives CDR1 SGHTA, CDR2 FQGNSA. V was cut by 0 bases and J by 7 bases, with 10 bases left in between. This chain's CDR3 is CASSLAIEAEQYF. The CDR3 coding sequence is TGTGCCAGCAGCTTAGCAATCGAGGCAGAGCAGTACTTC.

This chain joins TRBV28 and TRBJ1-5, with 7 nucleotides matching TRBD1. Trimming took 6 bases from V and 2 from J; bases not matched to a gene: 10. The CDR3 has 16 residues. Germline V gene lookup returns CDR1 MDHEN and CDR2 SYDVKM. The CDR3 DNA sequence: TGTGCCAGCAGCAATACAGGGGCGGTGGGCAATCAGCCCCAGCATTTT. This gives the protein CASSNTGAVGNQPQHF.

V is TRBV7-8 and J is TRBJ2-7; 10 nucleotides match TRBD2. The V gene end was trimmed by 5 bases and the J gene end by 5 bases; junction bases not matched to a gene: 18. This CDR3 is built from 18 residues. Germline V gene data show CDR1 as SGHVS and CDR2 as FQNEAQ. This CDR3 is CASSPSGSGRAIPHEQYF. The CDR3 DNA is TGTGCCAGCAGCCCTAGCGGCAGCGGGAGGGCAATACCCCACGAGCAGTACTTC.

The chain is built from TRBV19 and TRBJ2-5; D remains unclear. Trimming stripped 3 bases from V and 5 bases from J, with 10 bases between. Germline V gene lookup returns CDR1 LNHDA and CDR2 SQIVND (reference sequence). The CDR3 is 13 amino acids. CDR3 DNA sequence: TGTGCCAGTAGTATCGATACTTGGGAGACCCAGTACTTC. Encoded protein: CASSIDTWETQYF.

V is TRBV16 and J is TRBJ2-1; 7 nucleotides match TRBD2. Germline V gives CDR1 KGHSY, CDR2 FQNENV. The CDR3 has 15 residues. The J segment lost 2 bases and the V segment lost 0 bases, leaving 1 base of the junction unmatched. CDR3 amino acids: CASSQSTSAYNEQFF. As DNA, the CDR3 is TGTGCCAGCAGCCAATCAACTAGCGCCTACAATGAGCAGTTCTTC.

Turning to this clone: An end of the junction does not agree with germline; a read error may underlie this. V gene TRBV7-9 combines with J gene TRBJ2-6, with a possible D match to TRBD1 (5 bases). The CDR3 covers 17 residues. Germline values: CDR1 SEHNR, CDR2 FQNEAQ (reference sequence). The CDR3 region has the DNA TGTTCCAGCAGCTTAGTGGGCAGGGATCCTGGGGCCAACGTCCTGACTTTC. Residues: CSSSLVGRDPGANVLTF. The full variable domain, rest sourced from reference TRBV7-9 and TRBJ2-6, is DTGVSQNPRHKITKRGQNVTFRCDPISEHNRLYWYRQTLGQGPEFLTYFQNEAQLEKSRLLSDRFSAERPKGSFSTLEIQRTEQGDSAMYLCSSSLVGRDPGANVLTFGAGSRLTVL.

The chain joins TRBV28 to TRBJ2-5, with TRBD1 matching 8 bases. Germline V gene sequence: CDR1 MDHEN, CDR2 SYDVKM. V trimming: 6 bases; J trimming: 2 bases; junction bases outside the gene matches: 8. The length of the CDR3 is 15 residues. CDR3 DNA sequence: TGTGCCAGCAGCTGGGACAGGCGTTTACAAGAGACCCAGTACTTC. Translation: CASSWDRRLQETQYF.

J is TRBJ2-7 and V is TRBV5-6, with TRBD2 matching over 10 bases. CDR1 and CDR2 from the germline V gene are SGHDT and YYEEEE. The CDR3 has 16 residues. V was clipped by 4 bases and J by 2 bases; unmatched bases: 9. CDR3 residues: CASSPTGLAVAYEQYF. In DNA, the CDR3 is TGTGCCAGCAGCCCTACCGGACTAGCGGTTGCCTACGAGCAGTACTTC.

The V call is TRBV11-3, the J call TRBJ2-1, with TRBD2 matching over 8 bases. This CDR3 has 15 amino acids. V trimming: 4 bases; J trimming: 7 bases; junction bases outside the gene matches: 9. Looked up from germline, CDR1 is SGHNT and CDR2 is YENEEA. The CDR3 coding sequence is TGTGCCAGCAGCTGGGGGCGGGAGGTTCGGAATGAGCAGTTCTTC. It is translated as CASSWGREVRNEQFF.

The genes are TRBV5-1 and TRBJ2-1; 10 bases match TRBD2. The germline gives CDR1 SGHRS, CDR2 YFSETQ. J was trimmed by 1 base and V by 4 bases; bases with no gene match: 11. This CDR3 comprises 18 residues. DNA for the CDR3: TGCGCCAGCAGCCTAAGTAGTAGGGGACTAGCGTCCTACAATGAGCAGTTCTTC. Protein product: CASSLSSRGLASYNEQFF.

The gene calls are TRBV5-1 and TRBJ2-1; 7 nucleotides line up with TRBD2. This CDR3 spans 15 amino acids. V shed 0 bases, J shed 5 bases, and the junction held 5 bases outside the gene matches. Germline V gives CDR1 SGHRS, CDR2 YFSETQ. Here the CDR3 DNA reads TGCGCCAGCAGCTTGGGTGGGACTAAAAACAATGAGCAGTTCTTC. This sequence encodes CASSLGGTKNNEQFF.

The chain has TRBV7-9 and TRBJ1-2; TRBD1 matches 8 bases. The CDR3 sequence is 15 residues long. CDR1 and CDR2 from the germline V gene are SEHNR and FQNEAQ (reference sequence). Trimming cost V 4 bases and J 2 bases; bases outside gene matches: 6. The CDR3 DNA reads as TGTGCCAGCAGCTCGCTAGGACAGGGCAACTATGGCTACACCTTC. Translated, it gives CASSSLGQGNYGYTF.